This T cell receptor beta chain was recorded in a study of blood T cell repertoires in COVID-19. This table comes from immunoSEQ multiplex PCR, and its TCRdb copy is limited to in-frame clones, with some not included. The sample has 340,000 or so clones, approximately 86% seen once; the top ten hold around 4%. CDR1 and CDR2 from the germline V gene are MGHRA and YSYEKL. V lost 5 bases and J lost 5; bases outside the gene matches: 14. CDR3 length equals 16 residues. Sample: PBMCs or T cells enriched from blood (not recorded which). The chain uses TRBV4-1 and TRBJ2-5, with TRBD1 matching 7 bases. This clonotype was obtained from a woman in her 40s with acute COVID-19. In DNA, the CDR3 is TGCGCCAGCAGCAAACCGGGACAGTTCATGGTGGAGACCCAGTACTTC. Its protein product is CASSKPGQFMVETQYF.